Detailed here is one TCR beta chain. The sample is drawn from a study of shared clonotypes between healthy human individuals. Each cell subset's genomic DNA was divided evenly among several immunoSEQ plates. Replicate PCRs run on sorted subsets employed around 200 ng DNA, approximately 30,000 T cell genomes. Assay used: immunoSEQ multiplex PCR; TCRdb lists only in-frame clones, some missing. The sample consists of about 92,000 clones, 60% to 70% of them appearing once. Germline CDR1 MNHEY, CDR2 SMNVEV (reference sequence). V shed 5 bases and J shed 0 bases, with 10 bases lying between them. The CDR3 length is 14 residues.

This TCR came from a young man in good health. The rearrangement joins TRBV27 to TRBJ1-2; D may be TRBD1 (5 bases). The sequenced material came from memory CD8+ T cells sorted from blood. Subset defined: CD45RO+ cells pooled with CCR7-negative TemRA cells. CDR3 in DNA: TGTGCCAGCAGTGTCCAGGGCGCTAACTATGGCTACACCTTC. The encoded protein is CASSVQGANYGYTF.